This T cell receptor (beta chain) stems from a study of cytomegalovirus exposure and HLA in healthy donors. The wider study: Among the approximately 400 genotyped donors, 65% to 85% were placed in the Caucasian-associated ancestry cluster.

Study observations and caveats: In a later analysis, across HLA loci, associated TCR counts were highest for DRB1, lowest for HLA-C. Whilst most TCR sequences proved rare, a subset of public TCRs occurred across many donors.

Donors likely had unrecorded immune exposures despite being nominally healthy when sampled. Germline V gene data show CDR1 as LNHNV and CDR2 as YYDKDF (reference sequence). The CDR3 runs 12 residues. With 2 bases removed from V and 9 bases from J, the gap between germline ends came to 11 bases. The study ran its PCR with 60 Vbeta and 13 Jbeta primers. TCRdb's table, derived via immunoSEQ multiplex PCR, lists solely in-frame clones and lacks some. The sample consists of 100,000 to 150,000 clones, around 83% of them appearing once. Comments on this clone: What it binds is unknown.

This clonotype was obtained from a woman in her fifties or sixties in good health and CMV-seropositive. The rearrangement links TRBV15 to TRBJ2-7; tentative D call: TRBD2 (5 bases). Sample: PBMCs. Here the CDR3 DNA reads TGTGCCACCAGCAGAATACCAGGAGGGCAGTACTTC. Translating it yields CATSRIPGGQYF.